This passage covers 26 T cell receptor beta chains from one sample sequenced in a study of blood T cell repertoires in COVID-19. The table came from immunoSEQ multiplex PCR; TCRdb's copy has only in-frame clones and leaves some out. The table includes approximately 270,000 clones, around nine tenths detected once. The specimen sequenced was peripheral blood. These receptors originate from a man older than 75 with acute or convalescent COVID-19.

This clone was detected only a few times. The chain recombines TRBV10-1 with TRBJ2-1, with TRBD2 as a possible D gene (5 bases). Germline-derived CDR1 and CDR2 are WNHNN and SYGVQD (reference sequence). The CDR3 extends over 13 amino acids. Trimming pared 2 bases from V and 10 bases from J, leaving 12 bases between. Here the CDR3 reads CASSERGPPEQFF. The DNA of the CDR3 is TGCGCCAGCAGTGAGAGAGGGCCACCGGAGCAGTTCTTC.

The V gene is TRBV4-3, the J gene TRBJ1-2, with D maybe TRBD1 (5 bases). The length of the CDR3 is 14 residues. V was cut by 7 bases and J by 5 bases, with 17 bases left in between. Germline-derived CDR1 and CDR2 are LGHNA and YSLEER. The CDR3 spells CASTTEQAEYGYTF. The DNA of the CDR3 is TGCGCCAGCACTACGGAACAGGCGGAGTATGGCTACACCTTC.

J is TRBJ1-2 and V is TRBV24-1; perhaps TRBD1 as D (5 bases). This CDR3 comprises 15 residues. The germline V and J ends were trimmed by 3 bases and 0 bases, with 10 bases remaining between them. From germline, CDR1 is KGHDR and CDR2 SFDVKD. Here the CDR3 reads CATSDETATNYGYTF. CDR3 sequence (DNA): TGTGCCACCAGTGATGAGACAGCAACTAACTATGGCTACACCTTC.

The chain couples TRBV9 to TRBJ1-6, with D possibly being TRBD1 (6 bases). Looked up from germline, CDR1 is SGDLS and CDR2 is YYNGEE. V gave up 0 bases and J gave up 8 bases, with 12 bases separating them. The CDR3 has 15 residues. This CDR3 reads CASSVDGTQDSPLHF. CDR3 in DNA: TGTGCCAGCAGCGTAGACGGGACACAGGATTCACCCCTCCACTTT.

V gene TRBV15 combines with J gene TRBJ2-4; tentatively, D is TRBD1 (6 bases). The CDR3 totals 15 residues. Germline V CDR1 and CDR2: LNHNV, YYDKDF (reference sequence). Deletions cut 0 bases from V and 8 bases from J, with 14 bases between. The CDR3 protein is CATSRDQGGADIQYF. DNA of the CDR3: TGTGCCACCAGCAGAGATCAAGGGGGTGCGGACATTCAGTACTTC.

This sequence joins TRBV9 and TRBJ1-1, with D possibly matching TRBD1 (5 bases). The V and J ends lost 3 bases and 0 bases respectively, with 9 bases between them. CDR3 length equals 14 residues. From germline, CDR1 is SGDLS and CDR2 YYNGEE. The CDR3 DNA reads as TGTGCCAGCAGCGCGGGGGACCTGAACACTGAAGCTTTCTTT. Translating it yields CASSAGDLNTEAFF.

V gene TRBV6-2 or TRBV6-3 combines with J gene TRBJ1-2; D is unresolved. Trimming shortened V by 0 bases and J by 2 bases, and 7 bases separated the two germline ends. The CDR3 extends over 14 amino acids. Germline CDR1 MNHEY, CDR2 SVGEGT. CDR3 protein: CASSYSSRNYGYTF. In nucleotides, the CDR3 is TGTGCCAGCAGTTACTCATCCAGAAACTATGGCTACACCTTC.

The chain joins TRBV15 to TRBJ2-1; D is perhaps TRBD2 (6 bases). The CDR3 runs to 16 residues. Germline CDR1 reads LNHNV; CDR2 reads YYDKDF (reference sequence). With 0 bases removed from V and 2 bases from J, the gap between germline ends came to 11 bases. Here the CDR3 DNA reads TGTGCCACCAGCAGAGATGCCGGGAGTCCCTACAATGAGCAGTTCTTC. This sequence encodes CATSRDAGSPYNEQFF.

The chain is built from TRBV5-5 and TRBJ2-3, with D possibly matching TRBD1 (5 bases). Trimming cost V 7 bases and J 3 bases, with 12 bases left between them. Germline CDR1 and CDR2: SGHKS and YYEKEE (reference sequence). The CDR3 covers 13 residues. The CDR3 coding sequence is TGTGCCAGCGTTAGGGGTGGGACAGATACGCAGTATTTT. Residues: CASVRGGTDTQYF.

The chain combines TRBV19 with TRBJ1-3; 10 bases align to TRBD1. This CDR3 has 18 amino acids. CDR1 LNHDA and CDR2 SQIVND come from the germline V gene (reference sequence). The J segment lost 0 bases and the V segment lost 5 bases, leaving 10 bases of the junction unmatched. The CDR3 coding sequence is TGTGCCAGTAGTGTCCGGGACAGGGGTGCCAACTCTGGAAACACCATATATTTT. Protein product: CASSVRDRGANSGNTIYF.

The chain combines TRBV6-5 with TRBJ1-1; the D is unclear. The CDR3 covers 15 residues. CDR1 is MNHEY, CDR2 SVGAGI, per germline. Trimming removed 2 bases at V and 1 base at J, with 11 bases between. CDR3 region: CASSYPTGRNTEAFF. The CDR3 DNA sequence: TGTGCCAGCAGTTACCCGACGGGGAGGAACACTGAAGCTTTCTTT.

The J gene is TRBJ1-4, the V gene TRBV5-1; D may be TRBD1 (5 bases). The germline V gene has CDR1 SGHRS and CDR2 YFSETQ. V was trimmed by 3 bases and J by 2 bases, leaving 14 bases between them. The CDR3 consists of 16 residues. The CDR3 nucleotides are TGCGCCAGCAGCTCCCGGCCGGGGGTTACTAATGAAAAACTGTTTTTT. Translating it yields CASSSRPGVTNEKLFF.

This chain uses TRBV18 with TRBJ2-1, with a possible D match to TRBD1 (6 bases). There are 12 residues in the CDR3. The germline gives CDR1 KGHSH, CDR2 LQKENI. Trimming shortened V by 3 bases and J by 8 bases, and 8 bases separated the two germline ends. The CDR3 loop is CASSPQGYEQFF. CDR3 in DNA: TGTGCCAGCTCACCGCAGGGGTATGAGCAGTTCTTC.

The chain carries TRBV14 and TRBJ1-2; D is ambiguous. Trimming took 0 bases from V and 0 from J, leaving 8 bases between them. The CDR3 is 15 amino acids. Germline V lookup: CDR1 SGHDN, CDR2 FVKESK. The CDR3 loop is CASSQENLPNYGYTF. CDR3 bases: TGTGCCAGCAGCCAAGAAAATCTACCTAACTATGGCTACACCTTC.

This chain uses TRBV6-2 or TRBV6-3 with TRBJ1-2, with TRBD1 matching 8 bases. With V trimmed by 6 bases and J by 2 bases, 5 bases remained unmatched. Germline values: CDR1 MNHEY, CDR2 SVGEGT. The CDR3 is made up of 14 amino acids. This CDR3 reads CASSGTGENYGYTF. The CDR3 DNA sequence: TGTGCCAGCAGCGGGACAGGAGAAAACTATGGCTACACCTTC.

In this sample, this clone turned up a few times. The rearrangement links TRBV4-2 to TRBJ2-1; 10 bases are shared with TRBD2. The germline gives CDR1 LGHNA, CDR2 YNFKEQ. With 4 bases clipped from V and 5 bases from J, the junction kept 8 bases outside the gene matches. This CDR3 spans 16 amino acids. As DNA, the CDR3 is TGTGCCAGCAGCCTACCTAGCGGGGGCGGAGACAATGAGCAGTTCTTC. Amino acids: CASSLPSGGGDNEQFF.

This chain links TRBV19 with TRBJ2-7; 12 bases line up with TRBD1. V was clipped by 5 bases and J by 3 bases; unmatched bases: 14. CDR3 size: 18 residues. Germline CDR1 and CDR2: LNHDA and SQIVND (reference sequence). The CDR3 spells CASSFGTGGSSGDYEQYF. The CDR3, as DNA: TGTGCCAGTAGTTTCGGGACAGGGGGCTCTAGCGGAGACTACGAGCAGTACTTC.

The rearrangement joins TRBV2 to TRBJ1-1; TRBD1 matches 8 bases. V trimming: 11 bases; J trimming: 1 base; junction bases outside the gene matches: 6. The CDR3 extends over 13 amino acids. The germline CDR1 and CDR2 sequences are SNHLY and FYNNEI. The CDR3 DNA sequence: TGTGCCGAAAGACAGGGGCCGAACACTGAAGCTTTCTTT. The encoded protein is CAERQGPNTEAFF.

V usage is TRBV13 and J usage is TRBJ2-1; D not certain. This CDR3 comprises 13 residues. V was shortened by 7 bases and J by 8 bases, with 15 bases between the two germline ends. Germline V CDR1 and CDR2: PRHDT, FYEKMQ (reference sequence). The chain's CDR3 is CASNSARGDEQFF. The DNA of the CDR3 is TGTGCCAGCAATTCAGCTCGTGGAGATGAGCAGTTCTTC.

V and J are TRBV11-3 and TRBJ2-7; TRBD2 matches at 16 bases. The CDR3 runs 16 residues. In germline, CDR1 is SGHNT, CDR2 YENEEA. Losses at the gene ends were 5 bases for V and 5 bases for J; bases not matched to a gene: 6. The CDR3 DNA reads TGTGCCAGCAGCCCGGGACTAGCGGGAGGGCCACACGAGCAGTACTTC. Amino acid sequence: CASSPGLAGGPHEQYF.

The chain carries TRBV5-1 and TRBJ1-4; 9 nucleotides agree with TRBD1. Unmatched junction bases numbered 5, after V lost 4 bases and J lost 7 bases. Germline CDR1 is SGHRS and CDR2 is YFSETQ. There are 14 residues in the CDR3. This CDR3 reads CASSMTGGVEKLFF. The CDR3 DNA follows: TGCGCCAGCAGCATGACAGGGGGTGTTGAAAAACTGTTTTTT.

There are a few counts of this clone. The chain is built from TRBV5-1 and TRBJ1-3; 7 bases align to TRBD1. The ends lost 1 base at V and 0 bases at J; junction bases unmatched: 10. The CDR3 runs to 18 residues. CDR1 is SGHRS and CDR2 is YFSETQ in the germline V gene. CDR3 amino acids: CASSLTLLQGNSGNTIYF. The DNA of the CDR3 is TGCGCCAGCAGCTTGACCCTGCTACAGGGGAACTCTGGAAACACCATATATTTT.

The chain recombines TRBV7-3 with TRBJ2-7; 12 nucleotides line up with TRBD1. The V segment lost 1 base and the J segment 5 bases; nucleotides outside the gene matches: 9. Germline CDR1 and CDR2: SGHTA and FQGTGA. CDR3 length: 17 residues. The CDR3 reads CASSLSKRDRGPDEQYF. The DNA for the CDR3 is TGTGCCAGCAGCTTAAGTAAGAGGGACAGGGGGCCCGACGAGCAGTACTTC.

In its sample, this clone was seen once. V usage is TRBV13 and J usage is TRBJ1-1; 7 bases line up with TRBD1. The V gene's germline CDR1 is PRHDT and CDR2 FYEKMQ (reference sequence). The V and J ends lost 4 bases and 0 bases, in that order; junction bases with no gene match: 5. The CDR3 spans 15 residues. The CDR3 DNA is TGTGCCAGCAGCTCTCCGGGACAGATGAACACTGAAGCTTTCTTT. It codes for CASSSPGQMNTEAFF.

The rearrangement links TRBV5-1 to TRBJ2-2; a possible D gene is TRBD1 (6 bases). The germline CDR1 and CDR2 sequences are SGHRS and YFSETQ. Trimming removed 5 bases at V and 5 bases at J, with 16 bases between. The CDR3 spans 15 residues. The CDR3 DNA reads TGCGCCAGCAGTATTCTACAGGGTTCTACCGGGGAGCTGTTTTTT. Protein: CASSILQGSTGELFF.

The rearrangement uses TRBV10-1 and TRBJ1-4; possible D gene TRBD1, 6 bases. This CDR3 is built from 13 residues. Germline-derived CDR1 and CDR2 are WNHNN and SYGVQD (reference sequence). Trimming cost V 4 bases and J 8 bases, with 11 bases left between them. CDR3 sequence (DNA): TGCGCCAGCAGTGGGGGGCAAGGCGAAAAACTGTTTTTT. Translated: CASSGGQGEKLFF.